This T cell receptor (beta chain) is from a study of cytomegalovirus exposure and HLA in healthy donors. Study-wide findings and caveats: Roughly uniform depth of sequencing across donors was assumed in presence/absence analyses. As immune exposure information, only CMV serostatus was available. A list of about 160 TCR beta chains associated with cytomegalovirus was given.

Nominal health characterized the donors when sampled, though unrecorded immune exposures were likely. CDR3 size: 15 residues. Germline V CDR1 and CDR2: SGHDT, YYEEEE. The V segment lost 1 base and the J segment 4 bases; nucleotides outside the gene matches: 3. Comment on this clone: Antigen unknown.

The PCR made use of 60 Vbeta and 13 Jbeta primers. Here immunoSEQ multiplex PCR was the method, and the copy in TCRdb shows in-frame clones only, minus some. The sample has about 190,000 clones; 79% are singletons. This TCR was recovered from a woman aged 18-29 years in good health and CMV-seronegative. The V gene is TRBV5-6, the J gene TRBJ2-2, with 8 bases matching TRBD2. The sequencing input was PBMCs. CDR3 residues: CASSLIAGGTGELFF. The CDR3 nucleotides are TGTGCCAGCAGCTTGATCGCGGGGGGCACCGGGGAGCTGTTTTTT.